One sample yielded the 20 T cell receptor beta chains listed below, sequenced in a study of shared clonotypes between healthy human individuals. This table comes from immunoSEQ multiplex PCR, and its TCRdb copy is limited to in-frame clones, with some not included. Here the sample spans around 750,000 clones, roughly 70% being singletons. Sequencing input: memory CD4+ T cells sorted from blood. This sample's subset: CD45RA-negative fraction. All receptors come from a woman in her twenties or thirties in good health.

The genes are TRBV28 and TRBJ1-2; D gene unclear. The CDR3 length is 14 residues. V shed 3 bases and J shed 4 bases, with 12 bases lying between them. Germline CDR1 MDHEN, CDR2 SYDVKM. CDR3 in DNA: TGTGCCAGCAGTTTGAAGGGCCGGGCCTATGGCTACACCTTC. The encoded protein is CASSLKGRAYGYTF.

CDR3 coding DNA: TGTGCCAGCAGTTTCTCGCTAGCCGCCAAAAACATTCAGTACTTC. Translating it yields CASSFSLAAKNIQYF. The J gene is TRBJ2-4, the V gene TRBV6-6; a weak D match, TRBD2 (5 bases). Trimming stripped 4 bases from V and 1 base from J, with 11 bases between. CDR1 MNHNY and CDR2 SVGAGI come from the germline V gene (reference sequence). The CDR3 contains 15 residues.

In its sample, this clone was seen a few times. The chain recombines TRBV28 with TRBJ2-1; D gene unclear. V was cut by 4 bases and J by 9 bases, with 16 bases left in between. The germline gives CDR1 MDHEN, CDR2 SYDVKM. CDR3 length equals 14 residues. Written as DNA, the CDR3 is TGTGCCAGCAGTTCTTTTGCTGAGCGCGGTGAGCAGTTCTTC. Translated, it gives CASSSFAERGEQFF.

This clone was observed a single time. The chain has TRBV7-2 and TRBJ2-7; D assignment may be TRBD1 or TRBD2 (6 bases each). Trimming shortened V by 6 bases and J by 2 bases, and 17 bases separated the two germline ends. CDR3 length: 15 amino acids. CDR1 and CDR2 from the germline V gene are SGHTA and FQGNSA. The CDR3 DNA is TGTGCCAGCAGGCCCCGGGGGCAGGGCACCTACGAGCAGTACTTC. Its translation is CASRPRGQGTYEQYF.

This chain links TRBV5-1 with TRBJ2-5, with D perhaps matching TRBD1 (6 bases). V lost 0 bases, J lost 4 bases, and 19 bases lay in between. This CDR3 comprises 17 residues. Germline lookup yields CDR1 SGHRS and CDR2 YFSETQ. CDR3 nucleotides: TGCGCCAGCAGCTTGGGGGGTCGGACAGACAATGGAGAGACCCAGTACTTC. The encoded protein is CASSLGGRTDNGETQYF. The full variable domain, in which reference TRBV5-1 and TRBJ2-5 provide the parts outside the CDR3, is KAGVTQTPRYLIKTRGQQVTLSCSPISGHRSVSWYQQTPGQGLQFLFEYFSETQRNKGNFPGRFSGRQFSNSRSEMNVSTLELGDSALYLCASSLGGRTDNGETQYFGPGTRLLVL.

This clone showed up just a few times. V is TRBV29-1 and J is TRBJ1-5; a weak D match, TRBD1 (6 bases). The V and J ends lost 4 bases and 6 bases respectively, with 16 bases between them. The germline gives CDR1 SQVTM, CDR2 ANQGSEA. The CDR3 is 14 residues long. The CDR3 DNA reads TGCAGCGTTGCAGAGGGTCTAGGGGGTCAGCCCCAGCATTTT. Its protein is CSVAEGLGGQPQHF.

V gene TRBV28 combines with J gene TRBJ1-2; 9 positions match TRBD1. Germline V gene lookup returns CDR1 MDHEN and CDR2 SYDVKM. The CDR3 loop spans 14 amino acids. V lost 10 bases, J lost 4 bases, and 10 bases stayed unmatched. CDR3 region: CAIGTTGGTYGYTF. In nucleotides, the CDR3 is TGTGCCATCGGAACGACAGGGGGAACCTATGGCTACACCTTC.

The chain recombines TRBV27 with TRBJ1-1; 7 bases fit TRBD1. This CDR3 has 14 residues. Unmatched junction bases numbered 8, after V lost 5 bases and J lost 5 bases. Germline V gene lookup returns CDR1 MNHEY and CDR2 SMNVEV (reference sequence). The CDR3 nucleotides read TGTGCCAGCAGTCTCGACAGGGCGCGGACTGAAGCTTTCTTT. Amino acid sequence: CASSLDRARTEAFF.

CDR3: CASSSRQGGAKNIQYF. The CDR3 DNA follows: TGTGCCAGCAGCTCGAGACAGGGAGGGGCCAAAAACATTCAGTACTTC. The chain employs TRBV9 and TRBJ2-4; D is tentatively TRBD1 or TRBD2 (7 bases each). V gave up 4 bases and J gave up 1 base, with 15 bases separating them. CDR3 length equals 16 residues. From germline, CDR1 is SGDLS and CDR2 YYNGEE.

The V and J genes are TRBV10-3 and TRBJ2-1, with TRBD1 matching over 11 bases. The V and J ends lost 3 bases and 2 bases, in that order; junction bases with no gene match: 3. Germline V gene sequence: CDR1 ENHRY, CDR2 SYGVKD. The CDR3 length is 16 residues. CDR3 nucleotides: TGTGCCATCAGTGAACCGGGACAGGGGGCCTACAATGAGCAGTTCTTC. It is translated as CAISEPGQGAYNEQFF.

The V and J genes are TRBV7-9 and TRBJ1-1, with D possibly TRBD1 on 5 matching bases. The germline V gene encodes CDR1 SEHNR and CDR2 FQNEAQ (reference sequence). V gave up 4 bases and J gave up 5 bases, with 8 bases separating them. This CDR3 is built from 12 residues. The CDR3 region is CASSWGETEAFF. In DNA, the CDR3 is TGTGCCAGCAGCTGGGGGGAGACTGAAGCTTTCTTT.

The rearrangement uses TRBV28 and TRBJ1-5; D call uncertain. V lost 6 bases to trimming and J lost 0 bases, with 12 bases between them. CDR1 MDHEN and CDR2 SYDVKM come from the germline V gene. This CDR3 is built from 15 residues. CDR3 in amino acids: CASRAPGYSNQPQHF. CDR3 DNA sequence: TGTGCCAGCAGGGCCCCGGGTTATAGCAATCAGCCCCAGCATTTT.

The genes are TRBV29-1 and TRBJ1-4; the D is unclear. The V gene's germline CDR1 is SQVTM and CDR2 ANQGSEA. Trimming cost V 5 bases and J 0 bases, with 7 bases left between them. The CDR3 runs to 13 residues. The CDR3 protein is CSVTESTNEKLFF. CDR3 DNA sequence: TGCAGCGTTACAGAGTCAACTAATGAAAAACTGTTTTTT.

This clone was counted ten times or more. This chain joins TRBV28 and TRBJ2-1, with D possibly matching TRBD1 (6 bases). Trimming removed 6 bases from V and 7 bases from J, with 22 bases in between. The CDR3 totals 16 residues. CDR1 is MDHEN, CDR2 SYDVKM, per germline. The CDR3 DNA is TGTGCCAGCAGCCCTAATACCGGTTTTACAGGGAATGAGCAGTTCTTC. Residues: CASSPNTGFTGNEQFF.

This sequence joins TRBV5-1 and TRBJ2-5; TRBD2 matches 12 bases. The CDR3 has 16 residues. V lost 0 bases, J lost 4 bases, and 4 bases stayed unmatched. Per the germline V gene, CDR1 is SGHRS and CDR2 is YFSETQ. The CDR3 here is CASSLGLAGVTETQYF. CDR3 sequence (DNA): TGCGCCAGCAGCTTGGGACTAGCGGGAGTCACAGAGACCCAGTACTTC. The entire variable domain, with the rest obtained from reference TRBV5-1 and TRBJ2-5, is as follows: KAGVTQTPRYLIKTRGQQVTLSCSPISGHRSVSWYQQTPGQGLQFLFEYFSETQRNKGNFPGRFSGRQFSNSRSEMNVSTLELGDSALYLCASSLGLAGVTETQYFGPGTRLLVL.

This clone has only a few counts. The V and J genes are TRBV10-1 and TRBJ2-2; 9 nucleotides match TRBD1. Trimming removed 6 bases from V and 8 bases from J; junction bases left unmatched: 7. The CDR3 contains 14 residues. Germline values: CDR1 WNHNN, CDR2 SYGVQD (reference sequence). The CDR3 nucleotides are TGCGCCAGCAGAGCCGGGACAGGGCTAGGGGAGCTGTTTTTT. Its protein is CASRAGTGLGELFF.

This rearrangement joins TRBV19 to TRBJ2-7; D is possibly TRBD1 or TRBD2 (5 bases each). This CDR3 has 14 residues. Germline V CDR1 and CDR2: LNHDA, SQIVND (reference sequence). Trimming left V 9 bases short and J 2 bases short, with 17 bases between. The CDR3 loop reads CASSERGRTYEQYF. CDR3 coding DNA: TGTGCCAGCTCCGAACGGGGCAGGACCTACGAGCAGTACTTC.

This clone was recorded at least ten times. The genes are TRBV2 and TRBJ2-3, with D possibly TRBD2 on 5 matching bases. With 7 bases removed from V and 0 bases from J, the gap between germline ends came to 20 bases. Germline CDR1 reads SNHLY; CDR2 reads FYNNEI. The CDR3 sequence is 17 residues long. The CDR3 DNA is TGTGCCAGCACCGAAGGATGGAGGCTGCGGAGCACAGATACGCAGTATTTT. Translating it yields CASTEGWRLRSTDTQYF.

This chain connects TRBV5-1 to TRBJ2-2; D perhaps matches TRBD2 (5 bases). This CDR3 contains 14 residues. The V and J ends lost 6 bases and 1 base respectively, with 10 bases between them. CDR1 SGHRS and CDR2 YFSETQ come from the germline V gene. The CDR3 nucleotides are TGCGCCAGCACCCCACTAGGGAACACCGGGGAGCTGTTTTTT. Translation: CASTPLGNTGELFF.

The chain has TRBV5-1 and TRBJ1-1; the D gene is possibly TRBD1 (5 bases). This CDR3 contains 16 residues. The V and J ends lost 0 bases and 6 bases respectively, with 18 bases between them. Germline assignment: CDR1 SGHRS and CDR2 YFSETQ. The CDR3 reads CASSLGASNQGAEAFF. In DNA form, the CDR3 reads TGCGCCAGCAGCTTGGGTGCGTCCAACCAAGGGGCTGAAGCTTTCTTT.